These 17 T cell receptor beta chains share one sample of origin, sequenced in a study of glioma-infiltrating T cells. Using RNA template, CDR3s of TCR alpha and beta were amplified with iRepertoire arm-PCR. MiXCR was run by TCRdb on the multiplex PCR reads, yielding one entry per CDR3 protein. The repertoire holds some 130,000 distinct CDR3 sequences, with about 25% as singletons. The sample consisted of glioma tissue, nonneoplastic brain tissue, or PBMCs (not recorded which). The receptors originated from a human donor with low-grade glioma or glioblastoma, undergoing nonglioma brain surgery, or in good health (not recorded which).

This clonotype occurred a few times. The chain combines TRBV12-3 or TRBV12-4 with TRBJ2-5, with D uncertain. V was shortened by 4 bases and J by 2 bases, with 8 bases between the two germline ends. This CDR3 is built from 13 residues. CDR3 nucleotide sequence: TGTGCCAGCAGTTCTACACCTCAAGAGACCCAGTACTTC. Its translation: CASSSTPQETQYF.

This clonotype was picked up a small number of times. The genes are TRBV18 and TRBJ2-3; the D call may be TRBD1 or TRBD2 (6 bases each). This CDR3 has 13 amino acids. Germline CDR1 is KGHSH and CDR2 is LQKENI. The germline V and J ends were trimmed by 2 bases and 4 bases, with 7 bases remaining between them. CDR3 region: CASSPGGPDTQYF. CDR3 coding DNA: TGTGCCAGCTCACCAGGGGGGCCAGATACGCAGTATTTT.

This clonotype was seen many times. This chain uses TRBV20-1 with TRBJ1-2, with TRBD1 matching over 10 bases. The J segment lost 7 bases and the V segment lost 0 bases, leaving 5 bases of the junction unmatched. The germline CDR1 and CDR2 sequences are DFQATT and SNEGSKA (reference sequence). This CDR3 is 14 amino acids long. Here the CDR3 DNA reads TGCAGTGCTAGAGATGAGGGGGACAGGGGTGGCTACACCTTC. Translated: CSARDEGDRGGYTF.

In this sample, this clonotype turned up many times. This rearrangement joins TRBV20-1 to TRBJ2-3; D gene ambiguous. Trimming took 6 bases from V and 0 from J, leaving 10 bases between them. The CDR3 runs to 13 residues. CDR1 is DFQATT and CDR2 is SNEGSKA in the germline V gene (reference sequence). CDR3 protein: CSALITSTDTQYF. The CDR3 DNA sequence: TGCAGTGCATTAATTACTAGCACAGATACGCAGTATTTT.

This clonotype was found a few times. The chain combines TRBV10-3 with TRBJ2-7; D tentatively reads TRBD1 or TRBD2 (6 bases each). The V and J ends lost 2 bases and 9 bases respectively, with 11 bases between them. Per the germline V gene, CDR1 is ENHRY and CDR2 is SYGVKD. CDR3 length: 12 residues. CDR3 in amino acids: CAISEGGPGQYV. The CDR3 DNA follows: TGTGCCATCAGTGAGGGGGGGCCTGGGCAGTACGTC.

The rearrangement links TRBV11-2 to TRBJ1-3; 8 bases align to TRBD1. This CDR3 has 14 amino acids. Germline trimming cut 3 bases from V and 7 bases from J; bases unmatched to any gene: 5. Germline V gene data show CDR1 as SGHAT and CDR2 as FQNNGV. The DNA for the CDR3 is TGTGCCAGCAGCTTCCGGACAGGGCGGAACACCATATATTTT. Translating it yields CASSFRTGRNTIYF. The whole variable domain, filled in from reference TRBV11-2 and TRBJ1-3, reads EAGVAQSPRYKIIEKRQSVAFWCNPISGHATLYWYQQILGQGPKLLIQFQNNGVVDDSQLPKDRFSAERLKGVDSTLKIQPAKLEDSAVYLCASSFRTGRNTIYFGEGSWLTVV.

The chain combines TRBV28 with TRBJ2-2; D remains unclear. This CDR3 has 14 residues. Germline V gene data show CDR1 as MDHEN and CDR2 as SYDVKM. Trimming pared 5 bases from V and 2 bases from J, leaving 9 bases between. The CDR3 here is CASSHRHNTGELFF. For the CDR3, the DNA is TGTGCCAGCAGTCATCGACATAACACCGGGGAGCTGTTTTTT.

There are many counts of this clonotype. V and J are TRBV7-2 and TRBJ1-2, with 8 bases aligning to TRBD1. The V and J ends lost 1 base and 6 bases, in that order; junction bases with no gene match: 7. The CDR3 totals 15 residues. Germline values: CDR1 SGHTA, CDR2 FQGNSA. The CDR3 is CASSLVDRAGDGYTF. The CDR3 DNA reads TGTGCCAGCAGCTTAGTGGACAGGGCGGGAGATGGCTACACCTTC.

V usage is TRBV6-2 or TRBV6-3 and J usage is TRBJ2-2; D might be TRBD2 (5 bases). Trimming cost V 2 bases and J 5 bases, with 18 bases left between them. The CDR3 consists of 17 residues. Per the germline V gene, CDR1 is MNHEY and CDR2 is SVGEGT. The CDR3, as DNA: TGTGCCAGCAGTTACGACGCAGTGAGGGTGGGGACCGGGGAGCTGTTTTTT. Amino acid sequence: CASSYDAVRVGTGELFF.

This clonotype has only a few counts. The CDR3 reads CASSFHNQPQHF. The CDR3 region has the DNA TGTGCCAGCAGTTTCCACAATCAGCCCCAGCATTTT. The V gene is TRBV12-3 or TRBV12-4, the J gene TRBJ1-5; D unclear. CDR3 length equals 12 residues. Trimming took 3 bases from V and 3 from J, leaving 3 bases between them.

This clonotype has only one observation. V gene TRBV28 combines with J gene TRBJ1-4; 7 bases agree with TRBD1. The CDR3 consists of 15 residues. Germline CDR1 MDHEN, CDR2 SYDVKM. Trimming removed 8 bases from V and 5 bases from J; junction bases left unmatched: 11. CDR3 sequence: CASSDEGQKNEKLFF. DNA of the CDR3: TGTGCCAGCTCCGATGAGGGACAGAAGAATGAAAAACTGTTTTTT.

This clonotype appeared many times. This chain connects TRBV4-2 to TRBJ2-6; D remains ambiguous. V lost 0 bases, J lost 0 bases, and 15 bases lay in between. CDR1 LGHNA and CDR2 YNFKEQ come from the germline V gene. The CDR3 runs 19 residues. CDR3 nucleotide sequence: TGTGCCAGCAGCCAAGATCATACTACGAGATTCTCTGGGGCCAACGTCCTGACTTTC. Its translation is CASSQDHTTRFSGANVLTF.

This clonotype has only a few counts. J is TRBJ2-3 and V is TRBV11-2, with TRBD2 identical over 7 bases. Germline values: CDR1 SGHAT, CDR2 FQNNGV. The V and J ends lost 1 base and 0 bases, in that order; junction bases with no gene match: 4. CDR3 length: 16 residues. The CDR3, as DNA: TGTGCCAGCAGCTTAGTGGGGACTACAAGCACAGATACGCAGTATTTT. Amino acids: CASSLVGTTSTDTQYF.

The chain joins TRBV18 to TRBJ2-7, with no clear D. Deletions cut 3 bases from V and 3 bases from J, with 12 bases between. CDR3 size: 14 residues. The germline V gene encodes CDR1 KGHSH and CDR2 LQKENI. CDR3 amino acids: CASSPTATSYEQYV. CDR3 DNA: TGTGCCAGCTCACCTACCGCGACAAGCTACGAGCAGTACGTC.

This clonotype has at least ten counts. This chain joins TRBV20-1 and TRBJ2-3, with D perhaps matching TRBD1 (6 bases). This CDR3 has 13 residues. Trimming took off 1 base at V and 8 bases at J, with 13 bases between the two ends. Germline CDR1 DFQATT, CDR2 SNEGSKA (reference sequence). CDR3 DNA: TGCAGTGCTAGAGTTCAGGGGTCGGGTACGCAGTATTTT. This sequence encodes CSARVQGSGTQYF.

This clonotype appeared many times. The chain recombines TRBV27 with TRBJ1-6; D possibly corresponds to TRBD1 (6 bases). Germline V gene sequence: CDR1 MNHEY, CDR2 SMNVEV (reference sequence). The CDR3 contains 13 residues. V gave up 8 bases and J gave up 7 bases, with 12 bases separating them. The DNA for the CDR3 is TGTGCCAGCCGAAAGGGACACAATTCACCCCTCCACTTT. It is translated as CASRKGHNSPLHF.

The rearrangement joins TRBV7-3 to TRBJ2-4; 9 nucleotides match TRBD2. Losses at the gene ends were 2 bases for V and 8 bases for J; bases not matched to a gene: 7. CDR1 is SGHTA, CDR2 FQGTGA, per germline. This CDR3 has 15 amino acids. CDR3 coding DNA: TGTGCCAGCAGCTTAGCGGGGGGGCCGGGAGACATTCAGTACTTC. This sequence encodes CASSLAGGPGDIQYF.